The T cell receptor beta chain under discussion was sequenced for a study of CD8 T cells in ankylosing spondylitis. This clonotype appeared a few times. Antigen: not known. General study results and limits: Reportedly, matched ankylosing spondylitis synovial fluid was significantly enriched for disease-linked clones. Clones that were linked to disease were CD8+ and were relatively rare in peripheral blood. Reactive arthritis synovial fluid and blood previously showed some of these motif variants.

Scientists made TCR beta libraries using quantitative 5'-RACE with molecular barcodes. TCRdb used MiXCR to reprocess the 5' RACE reads, holding one entry per CDR3 protein. This sample has 300,000 to 400,000 distinct CDR3 sequences; 20% to 25% occur once, and the top ten carry 10% to 15%. Germline lookup yields CDR1 SQVTM and CDR2 ANQGSEA. The V gene lost 1 base and the J gene lost 2 bases, with 15 bases spanning the gap. The CDR3 runs 15 residues. The sequencing sample was made of blood, either unsorted or a sorted T cell fraction (not recorded which). This chain uses TRBV29-1 with TRBJ2-7; D is unresolved. This receptor was obtained from a male donor with ankylosing spondylitis or in good health (not recorded which). The CDR3 loop is CSVEVIGHNTYEQYF. The CDR3 nucleotides are TGCAGCGTTGAAGTAATAGGTCACAACACCTACGAGCAGTACTTC.